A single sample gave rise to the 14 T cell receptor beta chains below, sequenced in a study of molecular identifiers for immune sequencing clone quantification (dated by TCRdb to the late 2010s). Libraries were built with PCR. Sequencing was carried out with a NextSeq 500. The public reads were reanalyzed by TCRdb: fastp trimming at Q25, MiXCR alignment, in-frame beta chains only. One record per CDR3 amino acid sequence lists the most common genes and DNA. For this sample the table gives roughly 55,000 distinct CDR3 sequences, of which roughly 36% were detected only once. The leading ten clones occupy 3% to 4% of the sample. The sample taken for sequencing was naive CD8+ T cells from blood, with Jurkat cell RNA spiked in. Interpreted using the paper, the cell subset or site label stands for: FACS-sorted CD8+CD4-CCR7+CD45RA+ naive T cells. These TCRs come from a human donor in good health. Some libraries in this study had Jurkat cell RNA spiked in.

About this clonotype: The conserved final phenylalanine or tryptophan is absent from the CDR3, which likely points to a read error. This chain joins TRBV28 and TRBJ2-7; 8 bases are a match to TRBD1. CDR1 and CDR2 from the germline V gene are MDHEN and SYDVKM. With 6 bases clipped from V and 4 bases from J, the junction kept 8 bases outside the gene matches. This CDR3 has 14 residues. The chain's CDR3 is CASRRTGTAYEQYY. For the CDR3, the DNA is TGTGCCAGCAGAAGGACAGGGACGGCTTACGAGCAGTACTAC.

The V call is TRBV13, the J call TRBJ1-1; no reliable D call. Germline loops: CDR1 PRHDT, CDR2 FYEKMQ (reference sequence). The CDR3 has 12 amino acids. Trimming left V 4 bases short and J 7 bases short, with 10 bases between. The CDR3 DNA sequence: TGTGCCAGCAGCTCCGTTGGCGTTGAAGCTTTCTTT. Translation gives CASSSVGVEAFF.

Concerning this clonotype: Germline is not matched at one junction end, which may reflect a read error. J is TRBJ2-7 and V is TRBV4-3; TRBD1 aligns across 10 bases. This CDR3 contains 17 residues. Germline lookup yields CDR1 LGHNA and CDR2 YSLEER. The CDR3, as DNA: TGCGCCAGCAGCCAAGAACCGACAGGGGGCTACTCCTGCGAGCAGTACTTC. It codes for CASSQEPTGGYSCEQYF.

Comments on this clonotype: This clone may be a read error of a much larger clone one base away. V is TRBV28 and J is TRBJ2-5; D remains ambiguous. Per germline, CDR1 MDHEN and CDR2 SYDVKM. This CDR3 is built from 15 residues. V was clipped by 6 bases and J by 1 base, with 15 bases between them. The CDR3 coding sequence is TGTGCCAGCAGGTTAGGTCCCGGAACCCAAGAGACCCAGTACTTC. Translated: CASRLGPGTQETQYF. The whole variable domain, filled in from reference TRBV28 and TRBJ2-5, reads DVKVTQSSRYLVKRTGEKVFLECVQDMDHENMFWYRQDPGLGLRLIYFSYDVKMKEKGDIPEGYSVSREKKERFSLILESASTNQTSMYLCASRLGPGTQETQYFGPGTRLLVL.

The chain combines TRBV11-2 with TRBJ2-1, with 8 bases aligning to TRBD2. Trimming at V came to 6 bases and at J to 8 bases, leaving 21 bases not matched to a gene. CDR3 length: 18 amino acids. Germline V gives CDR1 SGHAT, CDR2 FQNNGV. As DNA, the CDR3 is TGTGCCAGCAGGGGGGACAAATCTAGGGCGGGAGGCCTGTATGAGCAGTTCTTC. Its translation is CASRGDKSRAGGLYEQFF.

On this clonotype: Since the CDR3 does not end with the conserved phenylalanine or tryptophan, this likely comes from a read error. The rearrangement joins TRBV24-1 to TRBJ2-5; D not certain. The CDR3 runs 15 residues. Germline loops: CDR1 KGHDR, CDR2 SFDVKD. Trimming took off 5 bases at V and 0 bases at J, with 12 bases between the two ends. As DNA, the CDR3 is TGTGCCACCAGTGTTAGGGCCGGGTACCAAGAGACCCAGTACATC. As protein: CATSVRAGYQETQYI.

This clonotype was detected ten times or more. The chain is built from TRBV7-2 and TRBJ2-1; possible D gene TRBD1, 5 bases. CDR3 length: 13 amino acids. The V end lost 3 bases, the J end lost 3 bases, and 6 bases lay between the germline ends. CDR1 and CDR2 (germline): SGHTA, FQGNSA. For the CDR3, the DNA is TGTGCCAGCAGCTTGGACAACTACAATGAGCAGTTCTTC. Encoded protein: CASSLDNYNEQFF.

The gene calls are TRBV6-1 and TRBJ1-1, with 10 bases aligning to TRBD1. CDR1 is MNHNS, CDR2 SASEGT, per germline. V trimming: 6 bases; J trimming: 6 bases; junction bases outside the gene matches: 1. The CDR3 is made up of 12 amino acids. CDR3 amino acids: CASRGQGPEAFF. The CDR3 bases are TGTGCCAGCAGGGGACAGGGGCCTGAAGCTTTCTTT.

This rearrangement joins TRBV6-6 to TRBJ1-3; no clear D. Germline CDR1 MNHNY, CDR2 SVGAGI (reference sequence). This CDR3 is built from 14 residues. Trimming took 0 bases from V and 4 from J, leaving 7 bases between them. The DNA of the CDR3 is TGTGCCAGCAGTTACTCGAACTCGGGAAACACCATATATTTT. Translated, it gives CASSYSNSGNTIYF.

CDR3 in amino acids: CASSLGGIIYNEQFF. The CDR3 DNA follows: TGTGCCAGCAGTTTAGGCGGGATCATATACAATGAGCAGTTCTTC. The chain joins TRBV12-3 or TRBV12-4 to TRBJ2-1, with D perhaps TRBD2 (6 bases). The CDR3 totals 15 residues. The germline V and J ends were trimmed by 1 base and 4 bases, with 11 bases remaining between them.

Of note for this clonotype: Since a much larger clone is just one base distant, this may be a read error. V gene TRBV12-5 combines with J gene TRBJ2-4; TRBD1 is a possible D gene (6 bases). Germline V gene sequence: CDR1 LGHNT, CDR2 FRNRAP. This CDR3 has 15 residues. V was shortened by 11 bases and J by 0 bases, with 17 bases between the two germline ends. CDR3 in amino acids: CACVYRALAKNIQYF. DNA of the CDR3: TGTGCTTGTGTTTACAGGGCCTTAGCCAAAAACATTCAGTACTTC.

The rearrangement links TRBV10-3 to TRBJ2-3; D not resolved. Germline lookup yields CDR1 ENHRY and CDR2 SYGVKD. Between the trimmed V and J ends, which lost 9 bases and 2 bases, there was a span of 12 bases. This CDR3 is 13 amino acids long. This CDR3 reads CAIGQLPTDTQYF. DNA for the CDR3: TGTGCCATAGGCCAACTACCCACAGATACGCAGTATTTT.

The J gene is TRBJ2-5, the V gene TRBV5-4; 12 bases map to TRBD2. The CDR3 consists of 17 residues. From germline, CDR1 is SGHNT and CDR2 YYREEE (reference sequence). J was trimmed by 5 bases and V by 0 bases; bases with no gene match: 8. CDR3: CASSLVPTSGRLETQYF. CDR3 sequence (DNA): TGTGCCAGCAGCTTGGTCCCCACTAGCGGGAGGTTGGAGACCCAGTACTTC.

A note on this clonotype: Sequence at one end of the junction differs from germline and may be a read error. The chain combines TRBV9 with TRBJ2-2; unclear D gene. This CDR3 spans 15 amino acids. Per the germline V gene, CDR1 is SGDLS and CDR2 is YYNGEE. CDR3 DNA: TGTGCCGGCAGCGTAGGCGGCAAGAACACCGGGGAGCTGTTTTTT. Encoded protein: CAGSVGGKNTGELFF.